The rows below give T cell receptor beta chains drawn from one sample of a study of blood T cell repertoires in COVID-19. Repertoires were generated with immunoSEQ multiplex PCR, while TCRdb's copy carries only in-frame clones and drops some. The sample carries 250,000 or so clones, approximately 83% recorded once. The sequencing input was peripheral blood. Receptors originate from an elderly man with acute or convalescent COVID-19. Each CDR3 is given with its conserved first and last residue. The order of the fields is V gene, J gene, clone size, D gene, CDR3 DNA, CDR3 protein. D genes are given only for firm matches. Where a row states a size, it is once, few, many or the class of an expanded clone; other rows omit it.

v_gene: TRBV5-4; j_gene: TRBJ1-2; abundance: NA; d_gene: TRBD1; CDR3nt: TGTGCCAGCAGCTTCGGACAGGGGGCTGGAGGCTACACCTTC; CDR3aa: CASSFGQGAGGYTF
v_gene: TRBV11-1; j_gene: TRBJ2-7; abundance: NA; d_gene: NA; CDR3nt: TGTGCCAGCAGCCCTTTAGGTGCGGGACAGTCCTACGAGCAGTACTTC; CDR3aa: CASSPLGAGQSYEQYF
v_gene: TRBV6-1; j_gene: TRBJ1-5; abundance: NA; d_gene: TRBD1; CDR3nt: TGTGCCAGCAGTGAGGCCAGGGGGCCCGGCAATCAGCCCCAGCATTTT; CDR3aa: CASSEARGPGNQPQHF
v_gene: TRBV19; j_gene: TRBJ2-3; abundance: NA; d_gene: TRBD2; CDR3nt: TGTGCCAGTAGTATAACCAGCGGGGGGGCGTGGGATACGCAGTATTTT; CDR3aa: CASSITSGGAWDTQYF
v_gene: TRBV24-1; j_gene: TRBJ2-7; abundance: NA; d_gene: TRBD1; CDR3nt: TGTGCCACCAGTTCGGGACAGCCTACCTACGAGCAGTACTTC; CDR3aa: CATSSGQPTYEQYF
v_gene: TRBV19; j_gene: TRBJ2-7; abundance: NA; d_gene: TRBD1; CDR3nt: TGTGCCAGTAGTGTGACAGGGATTTCCTACGAGCAGTACTTC; CDR3aa: CASSVTGISYEQYF
v_gene: TRBV7-9; j_gene: TRBJ1-3; abundance: NA; d_gene: NA; CDR3nt: TGTGCCAGCAGCGAACCTAGCTCTGGAAACACCATATATTTT; CDR3aa: CASSEPSSGNTIYF
v_gene: TRBV5-5; j_gene: TRBJ2-3; abundance: NA; d_gene: NA; CDR3nt: TGTGCCAGCAGCTTGGGTCCTGCGCAAGGCACAGATACGCAGTATTTT; CDR3aa: CASSLGPAQGTDTQYF
v_gene: TRBV6-5; j_gene: TRBJ2-2; abundance: NA; d_gene: NA; CDR3nt: TGTGCCAGCAGAAAGGAAGGGGCCGGGGAGCTGTTTTTT; CDR3aa: CASRKEGAGELFF
v_gene: TRBV7-9; j_gene: TRBJ2-7; abundance: NA; d_gene: TRBD2; CDR3nt: TGTGCCAGCAGCTTAACTAGCGGGAGGGAACACGAGCAGTACTTC; CDR3aa: CASSLTSGREHEQYF
v_gene: TRBV27; j_gene: TRBJ1-3; abundance: NA; d_gene: NA; CDR3nt: TGTGCCAGCAGCATGGGGGCGCTGGGAAACACCATATATTTT; CDR3aa: CASSMGALGNTIYF
v_gene: TRBV5-1; j_gene: TRBJ2-7; abundance: NA; d_gene: NA; CDR3nt: TGCGCCAGCAGCTTCAGCAGGTCCCACGAGCAGTACTTC; CDR3aa: CASSFSRSHEQYF
v_gene: TRBV7-2; j_gene: TRBJ1-5; abundance: NA; d_gene: TRBD1; CDR3nt: TGTGCCAGCAGCTTAGTTACAGGGGAGAATCAGCCCCAGCATTTT; CDR3aa: CASSLVTGENQPQHF
v_gene: TRBV6-5; j_gene: TRBJ1-6; abundance: NA; d_gene: TRBD1; CDR3nt: TGTGCCAGCAGCCGGGACAGGGGTAATTCACCCCTCCACTTT; CDR3aa: CASSRDRGNSPLHF
v_gene: TRBV28; j_gene: TRBJ1-6; abundance: once; d_gene: NA; CDR3nt: TGTGCCAGTGGAGTACCCCCCCTCCACTTT; CDR3aa: CASGVPPLHF
v_gene: TRBV10-3; j_gene: TRBJ1-5; abundance: NA; d_gene: NA; CDR3nt: TGTGCCATCAGTGTTGACCCCCGGAGCCCCCAGCATTTT; CDR3aa: CAISVDPRSPQHF
v_gene: TRBV11-2; j_gene: TRBJ2-1; abundance: once; d_gene: NA; CDR3nt: TGTGCCAGCAGCCCAGGATATCTGCAGTTCTTC; CDR3aa: CASSPGYLQFF
v_gene: TRBV2; j_gene: TRBJ2-7; abundance: NA; d_gene: NA; CDR3nt: TGTGCCAGCCGGCTAGCCCCCCAAGCGCAGTACTTC; CDR3aa: CASRLAPQAQYF
v_gene: TRBV21-1; j_gene: TRBJ1-4; abundance: NA; d_gene: NA; CDR3nt: TGTGCCAGCAGTCGTAGGACGGGGGAGGCTAATGAAAAACTGTTTTTT; CDR3aa: CASSRRTGEANEKLFF
v_gene: TRBV5-1; j_gene: TRBJ2-1; abundance: NA; d_gene: NA; CDR3nt: TGCGCCAGCACCTGGGGAGGTACGTACAATGAGCAGTTCTTC; CDR3aa: CASTWGGTYNEQFF
v_gene: TRBV28; j_gene: TRBJ2-7; abundance: NA; d_gene: TRBD1; CDR3nt: TGTGCCAGCAGCCTCTCGGACAGGGGCTTAGGGGAGCAGTACTTC; CDR3aa: CASSLSDRGLGEQYF
v_gene: TRBV27; j_gene: TRBJ1-1; abundance: NA; d_gene: NA; CDR3nt: TGTGCCAGCAGTTTGCGGCAGCTGAACACTGAAGCTTTCTTT; CDR3aa: CASSLRQLNTEAFF
v_gene: TRBV6-5; j_gene: TRBJ2-7; abundance: NA; d_gene: NA; CDR3nt: TGTGCCAGCAGGCTAGGGGGGGCTAGCTACGAGCAGTACTTC; CDR3aa: CASRLGGASYEQYF
v_gene: TRBV12-3/TRBV12-4; j_gene: TRBJ2-7; abundance: NA; d_gene: NA; CDR3nt: TGTGCCAGCAGTTTAGGGCAGGGCGAGCAGTACTTC; CDR3aa: CASSLGQGEQYF
v_gene: TRBV7-9; j_gene: TRBJ1-5; abundance: NA; d_gene: NA; CDR3nt: TGTGCCAGCAGCTCTACCACGGACAGTCCCCAGCATTTT; CDR3aa: CASSSTTDSPQHF
v_gene: TRBV3-1/TRBV3-2; j_gene: TRBJ2-7; abundance: NA; d_gene: NA; CDR3nt: TGTGCCAGCAGCCCTACAGGGAGAAGCTCCTACGAGCAGTACTTC; CDR3aa: CASSPTGRSSYEQYF
v_gene: TRBV9; j_gene: TRBJ1-5; abundance: NA; d_gene: TRBD1; CDR3nt: TGTGCCAGCAGCCCTTCGACAGGGGCCAATCAGCCCCAGCATTTT; CDR3aa: CASSPSTGANQPQHF
v_gene: TRBV27; j_gene: TRBJ2-1; abundance: NA; d_gene: NA; CDR3nt: TGTGCCAGCAGTTCCCCCTACCAGGCCTCCGAGCAGTTCTTC; CDR3aa: CASSSPYQASEQFF
v_gene: TRBV7-2; j_gene: TRBJ2-5; abundance: NA; d_gene: NA; CDR3nt: TGTGCCAGCAGCTTAGACAGGCTCCAGTACTTC; CDR3aa: CASSLDRLQYF
v_gene: TRBV25-1; j_gene: TRBJ2-5; abundance: NA; d_gene: TRBD2; CDR3nt: TGTGCCAGCAGTCCAATCTCGGGAGGGGGAGAAGAGACCCAGTACTTC; CDR3aa: CASSPISGGGEETQYF
v_gene: TRBV7-9; j_gene: TRBJ2-3; abundance: NA; d_gene: TRBD1; CDR3nt: TGTGCCAGCAGCTTAACCGGGACAGGGGGCGGGCATACGCAGTATTTT; CDR3aa: CASSLTGTGGGHTQYF
v_gene: TRBV6-5; j_gene: TRBJ2-2; abundance: NA; d_gene: TRBD1; CDR3nt: TGTGCCAGCATGGGACAGGGAATTTCCACCGGGGAGCTGTTTTTT; CDR3aa: CASMGQGISTGELFF
v_gene: TRBV3-1/TRBV3-2; j_gene: TRBJ2-6; abundance: NA; d_gene: NA; CDR3nt: TGTGCCAGCAGCCAAGGCTCAAGGGGATGGGTTTCTGGGGCCAACGTCCTGACTTTC; CDR3aa: CASSQGSRGWVSGANVLTF
v_gene: TRBV6-6; j_gene: TRBJ1-5; abundance: NA; d_gene: NA; CDR3nt: TGTGCCAGCACCGGCGGTGGTCAGCCCCAGCATTTT; CDR3aa: CASTGGGQPQHF
v_gene: TRBV5-1; j_gene: TRBJ1-4; abundance: NA; d_gene: TRBD1; CDR3nt: TGCGCCAGCAGCTTGGCGGACAGGGGAAATGAAAAACTGTTTTTT; CDR3aa: CASSLADRGNEKLFF
v_gene: TRBV2; j_gene: TRBJ1-4; abundance: once; d_gene: NA; CDR3nt: TGTGCCAGCAGGAGAGGGGGTACGACTAATGAAAAACTGTTTTTT; CDR3aa: CASRRGGTTNEKLFF
v_gene: TRBV30; j_gene: TRBJ2-2; abundance: NA; d_gene: TRBD2; CDR3nt: TGTGCCTGGAGTGGTCTACTAGCGGGAGCTACCGGGGAGCTGTTTTTT; CDR3aa: CAWSGLLAGATGELFF
v_gene: TRBV28; j_gene: TRBJ1-1; abundance: NA; d_gene: TRBD1; CDR3nt: TGTGCCAGCATGATAGACAGGGCGAACACTGAAGCTTTCTTT; CDR3aa: CASMIDRANTEAFF
v_gene: TRBV19; j_gene: TRBJ2-7; abundance: NA; d_gene: NA; CDR3nt: TGTGCCAGTTCGTCCAGGGAAGGGTACGAGCAGTACTTC; CDR3aa: CASSSREGYEQYF
v_gene: TRBV6-1; j_gene: TRBJ1-1; abundance: NA; d_gene: NA; CDR3nt: TGTGCCAGCAGTGAAGGGGGCCCCCGGATGGAAGCTTTCTTT; CDR3aa: CASSEGGPRMEAFF
v_gene: TRBV9; j_gene: TRBJ2-7; abundance: few; d_gene: NA; CDR3nt: TGTGCCAGCAGCGTAGTCCCGACTAGTCCCGAGCAGTACTTC; CDR3aa: CASSVVPTSPEQYF
v_gene: TRBV6-5; j_gene: TRBJ2-3; abundance: NA; d_gene: TRBD2; CDR3nt: TGTGCCAGCAATTACTGGGAGGGGTCCACAGATACGCAGTATTTT; CDR3aa: CASNYWEGSTDTQYF
v_gene: TRBV7-3; j_gene: TRBJ2-1; abundance: few; d_gene: TRBD1; CDR3nt: TGTGCCAGCAGCTTAGACAGGGCGACTTACAATGAGCAGTTCTTC; CDR3aa: CASSLDRATYNEQFF
v_gene: TRBV9; j_gene: TRBJ2-1; abundance: NA; d_gene: NA; CDR3nt: TGTGCCAGCAGCCCAGGCGCAGCCTCCTACAATGAGCAGTTCTTC; CDR3aa: CASSPGAASYNEQFF
v_gene: TRBV18; j_gene: TRBJ1-5; abundance: NA; d_gene: TRBD1; CDR3nt: TGTGCCAGCTCACTGGACAGGGCGAGCAATCAGCCCCAGCATTTT; CDR3aa: CASSLDRASNQPQHF
v_gene: TRBV7-2; j_gene: TRBJ1-5; abundance: NA; d_gene: NA; CDR3nt: TGTGCCAGCAGCTTACAGGGGCAGACCAATCAGCCCCAGCATTTT; CDR3aa: CASSLQGQTNQPQHF
v_gene: TRBV13; j_gene: TRBJ2-7; abundance: NA; d_gene: TRBD1; CDR3nt: TGTGCCAGCAGCTCGACAGGGGGCCGTATCCCCCCACTCTGGGACGAGCAGTACTTC; CDR3aa: CASSSTGGRIPPLWDEQYF
v_gene: TRBV9; j_gene: TRBJ1-3; abundance: NA; d_gene: NA; CDR3nt: TGTGCCAGCAGCCGCCTAGACAGCTCTGGAAACACCATATATTTT; CDR3aa: CASSRLDSSGNTIYF
v_gene: TRBV18; j_gene: TRBJ2-7; abundance: NA; d_gene: NA; CDR3nt: TGTGCCAGCTCACCACCGGGCCCCAGCTCTGGCTACGAGCAGTACTTC; CDR3aa: CASSPPGPSSGYEQYF